The 16 T cell receptor beta chains below were found in one sample sequenced in a study of cytotoxic CD8 clonotypes in ibrutinib-treated CLL. Assay: immunoSEQ multiplex PCR; the TCRdb copy retains only in-frame clones and omits some. The sample gives about 140,000 clones, approximately 80% of which show up once; approximately 30% is in the top ten. The sequences come from PBMCs, collected after 12 months of ibrutinib treatment. The source of these receptors is a human donor with chronic lymphocytic leukemia.

This clone was detected only a few times. The chain couples TRBV7-9 to TRBJ2-5, with a possible D match to TRBD1 (5 bases). Germline CDR1 reads SEHNR; CDR2 reads FQNEAQ (reference sequence). CDR3 length: 17 amino acids. The V end was cut by 4 bases, the J end by 2 bases, with 20 bases between. CDR3 DNA sequence: TGTGCCAGCAGCTCTTGGGGCGGCTCCGAAGCACAAGAGACCCAGTACTTC. This encodes CASSSWGGSEAQETQYF.

V and J are TRBV6-5 and TRBJ1-2; TRBD1 might be the D (6 bases). This CDR3 has 13 residues. The V end lost 6 bases, the J end lost 8 bases, and 16 bases lay between the germline ends. CDR1 is MNHEY and CDR2 is SVGAGI in the germline V gene. The chain's CDR3 is CASSRYRVYGYTF. As DNA, the CDR3 is TGTGCCAGCAGCCGATACAGGGTCTACGGCTACACCTTC.

The chain combines TRBV4-2 with TRBJ1-1; possibly TRBD1 for D (5 bases). CDR1 LGHNA and CDR2 YNFKEQ come from the germline V gene. The ends were cut back, 0 bases at V and 7 bases at J, with 12 bases in the middle. The CDR3 extends over 14 amino acids. Written as DNA, the CDR3 is TGTGCCAGCAGCCAAGAACTCCACAGGCGTGAAGCTTTCTTT. Translating it yields CASSQELHRREAFF.

This clone appeared once. V is TRBV30 and J is TRBJ1-2, with D uncertain. Trimming removed 0 bases from V and 8 bases from J, with 13 bases in between. CDR3 length: 13 amino acids. Germline V gives CDR1 GTSNPN, CDR2 SVGIG (reference sequence). The chain's CDR3 is CAWSVDGVRGYTF. The DNA of the CDR3 is TGTGCCTGGAGTGTAGATGGGGTACGGGGCTACACCTTC.

This clone has more than one count but fewer than ten. The rearrangement links TRBV6-5 to TRBJ1-3, with D unclear. The ends were cut back, 5 bases at V and 3 bases at J, with 5 bases in the middle. Germline lookup yields CDR1 MNHEY and CDR2 SVGAGI. CDR3 size: 12 residues. In DNA, the CDR3 is TGTGCCAGCAGTAGAAATGGAAACACCATATATTTT. It encodes CASSRNGNTIYF.

The chain combines TRBV4-1 with TRBJ1-2; possible D gene TRBD1, 6 bases. Germline values: CDR1 MGHRA, CDR2 YSYEKL. The CDR3 extends over 15 amino acids. Trimming took 0 bases from V and 3 from J, leaving 11 bases between them. The CDR3 coding sequence is TGCGCCAGCAGCCAAGAGGGGGGGGCTTACTATGGCTACACCTTC. Protein: CASSQEGGAYYGYTF.

The V gene is TRBV4-2, the J gene TRBJ1-5, with D perhaps TRBD1 (5 bases). Germline V lookup: CDR1 LGHNA, CDR2 YNFKEQ. The germline V and J ends were trimmed by 0 bases and 6 bases, with 15 bases remaining between them. This CDR3 comprises 16 residues. The CDR3 DNA follows: TGTGCCAGCAGCCAAGAGAGGCAGGGAGGGGTTCAGCCCCAGCATTTT. Amino acid sequence: CASSQERQGGVQPQHF.

V is TRBV4-1 and J is TRBJ2-3; TRBD2 agrees at 14 bases. Germline V gives CDR1 MGHRA, CDR2 YSYEKL. V trimming: 4 bases; J trimming: 1 base; junction bases outside the gene matches: 13. There are 20 residues in the CDR3. CDR3 in DNA: TGCGCCAGCAGCCCTCGACTAGCGGGAGGGAAAGATTGGGGCACAGATACGCAGTATTTT. Translating it yields CASSPRLAGGKDWGTDTQYF.

The chain employs TRBV10-3 and TRBJ2-2, with D perhaps TRBD1 (6 bases). The V gene's germline CDR1 is ENHRY and CDR2 SYGVKD. V was clipped by 4 bases and J by 2 bases, with 8 bases between them. This CDR3 has 14 amino acids. CDR3 coding DNA: TGTGCCATCAGTGCGGGACACAACACCGGGGAGCTGTTTTTT. As protein: CAISAGHNTGELFF.

The chain has TRBV18 and TRBJ2-1, with 7 bases fitting TRBD1. V was clipped by 6 bases and J by 6 bases; unmatched bases: 17. Germline CDR1 KGHSH, CDR2 LQKENI. CDR3 length equals 17 residues. In DNA form, the CDR3 reads TGTGCCAGCTCCCGCTCCGGGACAGTTTTACTGGTCAATGAGCAGTTCTTC. The encoded protein is CASSRSGTVLLVNEQFF.

CDR3 in DNA: TGTGCCAGCAACACCGGGACACAAAATAACTATGGCTACACCTTC. Translated: CASNTGTQNNYGYTF. The chain employs TRBV9 and TRBJ1-2; TRBD1 might be the D (6 bases). Trimming removed 6 bases at V and 1 base at J, with 16 bases between. The CDR3 spans 15 residues. Germline assignment: CDR1 SGDLS and CDR2 YYNGEE.

A single count supports this clone. The CDR3 bases are TGTGCCAGCTCAGAGGGGAATAGCAATCAGCCCCAGCATTTT. Translating it yields CASSEGNSNQPQHF. The chain links TRBV18 to TRBJ1-5, with a tentative D call TRBD1 (5 bases). With 5 bases removed from V and 0 bases from J, the gap between germline ends came to 8 bases. Germline assignment: CDR1 KGHSH and CDR2 LQKENI. The CDR3 has 14 residues.

The gene calls are TRBV7-9 and TRBJ2-7, with TRBD2 matching over 7 bases. The CDR3 spans 15 residues. The trim removed 1 base at V and 2 bases at J, leaving 5 bases unmatched. CDR1 SEHNR and CDR2 FQNEAQ come from the germline V gene (reference sequence). This CDR3 reads CASSLVWEGTYEQYF. CDR3 sequence (DNA): TGTGCCAGCAGCTTAGTTTGGGAGGGAACCTACGAGCAGTACTTC.

J is TRBJ2-1 and V is TRBV9; TRBD2 is a possible D gene (5 bases). The CDR3 runs to 12 residues. In germline, CDR1 is SGDLS, CDR2 YYNGEE. V lost 0 bases and J lost 12, with 10 bases in between. The CDR3 loop is CASSVGPGRQFF. CDR3 DNA: TGTGCCAGCAGCGTAGGGCCGGGGAGGCAGTTCTTC.

This rearrangement joins TRBV6-5 to TRBJ1-2, with TRBD1 matching 12 bases. CDR3 length: 13 residues. J gave up 8 bases and V 7 bases, and 5 bases lay outside the gene matches. Germline V gives CDR1 MNHEY, CDR2 SVGAGI. The chain's CDR3 is CASTPGTGGGYTF. In nucleotides, the CDR3 is TGTGCCAGCACCCCGGGGACAGGGGGCGGCTACACCTTC.

V usage is TRBV27 and J usage is TRBJ2-3, with a weak D call TRBD2 (5 bases). Germline CDR1 reads MNHEY; CDR2 reads SMNVEV (reference sequence). There are 12 residues in the CDR3. The V and J ends lost 8 bases and 3 bases respectively, with 9 bases between them. This CDR3 reads CASAPGTDTQYF. For the CDR3, the DNA is TGTGCCAGCGCCCCGGGGACAGATACGCAGTATTTT.